A selection of T cell receptor beta chains follows, all from one sample in a study of T cells after yellow fever vaccination. TCRdb re-called the 5' RACE reads through MiXCR, storing one row per CDR3 protein. This sample has fewer than 350,000 distinct CDR3 sequences, with around 3.6% found just once. The specimen comprised PBMCs, sampled on the day of the yellow fever booster vaccination. Receptor source: a man between 18 and 35 years old who received the YFV17D yellow fever vaccine. The CDR3 runs from the conserved cysteine through the conserved F or W. The D gene is left open where the match is weak.

CASSLAGTAFGGYTF	TRBD1	TRBV7-9	TRBJ1-2
CASRGLTRDRGNEQFF	TRBD1	TRBV28	TRBJ2-1
CASSPPSGRNIEQFF	-	TRBV18	TRBJ2-1
CASSYTGAGYTF	-	TRBV6-2/TRBV6-3	TRBJ1-2
CASSGASGETQYF	-	TRBV2	TRBJ2-5
CASSLVRGPGDTQYF	-	TRBV12-3/TRBV12-4	TRBJ2-3
CASGRDWETQYF	-	TRBV7-2	TRBJ2-5
CASSTRFGNTIYF	-	TRBV4-3	TRBJ1-3
CASRPGVRSYNEQFF	-	TRBV6-5	TRBJ2-1
CASSDREKYGYTF	TRBD1	TRBV6-2/TRBV6-3	TRBJ1-2
CASSLQGALDTQYF	TRBD1	TRBV6-5	TRBJ2-3
CASSQGPTGVF	TRBD1	TRBV6-2/TRBV6-3	TRBJ1-1
CASSEFVTGARTDTQYF	-	TRBV25-1	TRBJ2-3
CASSLRSTWAPYNEQFF	-	TRBV9	TRBJ2-1
CSAPGTVQETQYF	TRBD1	TRBV20-1	TRBJ2-5
CASRRPQETQYF	-	TRBV11-2	TRBJ2-5
CASGRSGQNTEAFF	-	TRBV12-5	TRBJ1-1
CASIPTAGSNQPQHF	-	TRBV19	TRBJ1-5
CASSLEAKNTEAFF	-	TRBV5-1	TRBJ1-1
CASSRRDRGMLANVLTF	TRBD1	TRBV11-2	TRBJ2-6
CASSYRIYYGYTF	-	TRBV7-2	TRBJ1-2
CASSTGTSLYNEQFF	TRBD2	TRBV7-2	TRBJ2-1
CASSLTSGGQETQYF	TRBD2	TRBV5-1	TRBJ2-5
CASKTEGDPTNEKLFF	-	TRBV6-6	TRBJ1-4
CASIDREQGDTQYF	TRBD1	TRBV12-3/TRBV12-4	TRBJ2-3
CASSPFKGERGTYNEQFF	TRBD2	TRBV14	TRBJ2-1
CASRLGFYSGNHEQYF	-	TRBV12-2	TRBJ2-7
CASTGTSTDTQYF	-	TRBV27	TRBJ2-3
CASSPPNGNTIYF	-	TRBV12-3/TRBV12-4	TRBJ1-3
CASSLIPADTIYF	-	TRBV5-1	TRBJ1-3